The sequence of this TCR beta chain was determined in a study of T cells in Graves' hyperthyroidism and ophthalmopathy. This clonotype was detected many times. TCR beta CDR3 region amplification was performed from RNA transcripts. The HTBI primer set served for first-round RT-PCR of the TCR CDR3. TCRdb re-analysed the multiplex PCR reads in MiXCR, keeping a single row per CDR3 protein. The sample comprises about 420,000 distinct CDR3 sequences, roughly an eighth of which are singletons, and around 5.3% rests with the top ten. V was clipped by 2 bases and J by 2 bases; unmatched bases: 5. The CDR3 totals 15 residues. Germline CDR1 is MNHNY and CDR2 is SVGAGI (reference sequence).

Material for sequencing was blood. The chain has TRBV6-6 and TRBJ2-5; 7 nucleotides match TRBD2. This receptor was obtained from a woman aged 18 to 35 with Graves' hyperthyroidism. Here the CDR3 reads CASSYGGVLQETQYF. The CDR3 DNA follows: TGTGCCAGCAGTTACGGGGGGGTCTTACAAGAGACCCAGTACTTC.